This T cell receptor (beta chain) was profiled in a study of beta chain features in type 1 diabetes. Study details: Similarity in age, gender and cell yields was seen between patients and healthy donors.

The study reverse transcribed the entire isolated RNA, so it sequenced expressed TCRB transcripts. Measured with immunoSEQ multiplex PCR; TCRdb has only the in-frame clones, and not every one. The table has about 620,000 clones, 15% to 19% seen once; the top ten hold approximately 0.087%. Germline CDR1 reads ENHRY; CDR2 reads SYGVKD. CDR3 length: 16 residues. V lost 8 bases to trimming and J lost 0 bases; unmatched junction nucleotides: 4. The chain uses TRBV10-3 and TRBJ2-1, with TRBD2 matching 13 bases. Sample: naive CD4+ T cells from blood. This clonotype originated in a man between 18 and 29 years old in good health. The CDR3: CAIHRTSGSSYNEQFF. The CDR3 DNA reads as TGTGCCATCCATCGGACTAGCGGGAGCTCCTACAATGAGCAGTTCTTC.